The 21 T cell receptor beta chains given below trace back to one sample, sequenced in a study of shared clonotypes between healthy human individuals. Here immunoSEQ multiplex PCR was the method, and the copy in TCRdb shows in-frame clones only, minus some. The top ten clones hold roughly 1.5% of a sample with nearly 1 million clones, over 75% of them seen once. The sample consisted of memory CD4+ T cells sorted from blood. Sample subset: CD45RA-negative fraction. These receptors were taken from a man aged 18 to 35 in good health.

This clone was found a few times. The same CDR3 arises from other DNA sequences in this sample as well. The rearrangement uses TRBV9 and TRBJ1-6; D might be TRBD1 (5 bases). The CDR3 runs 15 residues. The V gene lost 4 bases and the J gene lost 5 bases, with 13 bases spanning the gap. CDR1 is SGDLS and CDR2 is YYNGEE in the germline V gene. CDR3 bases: TGTGCCAGCAGCCCCTTGGGGGTTGATAATTCACCCCTCCACTTT. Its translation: CASSPLGVDNSPLHF.

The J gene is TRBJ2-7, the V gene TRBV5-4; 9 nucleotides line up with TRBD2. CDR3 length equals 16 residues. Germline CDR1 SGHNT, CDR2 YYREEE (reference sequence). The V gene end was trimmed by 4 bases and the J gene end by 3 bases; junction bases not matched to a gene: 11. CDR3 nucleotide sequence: TGTGCCAGCAGCCCGGGGGGTAGCGGGGGCTACTACGAGCAGTACTTC. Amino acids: CASSPGGSGGYYEQYF. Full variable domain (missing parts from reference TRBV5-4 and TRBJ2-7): ETGVTQSPTHLIKTRGQQVTLRCSSQSGHNTVSWYQQALGQGPQFIFQYYREEENGRGNFPPRFSGLQFPNYSSELNVNALELDDSALYLCASSPGGSGGYYEQYFGPGTRLTVT.

CDR3 bases: TGTGCCAGCAGCTTAAGGACTAGCGGAGGATCAGATACGCAGTATTTT. It yields the protein CASSLRTSGGSDTQYF. The genes are TRBV11-2 and TRBJ2-3, with 10 positions matching TRBD2. There are 16 residues in the CDR3. Losses at the gene ends were 2 bases for V and 4 bases for J; bases not matched to a gene: 6. In germline, CDR1 is SGHAT, CDR2 FQNNGV.

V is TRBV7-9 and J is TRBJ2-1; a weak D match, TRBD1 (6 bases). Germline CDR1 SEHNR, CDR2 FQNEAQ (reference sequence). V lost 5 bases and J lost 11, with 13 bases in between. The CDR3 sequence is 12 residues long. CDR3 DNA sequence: TGTGCCAGCAGCAGCCAGGGGAGCAAGCAGTTCTTC. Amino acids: CASSSQGSKQFF.

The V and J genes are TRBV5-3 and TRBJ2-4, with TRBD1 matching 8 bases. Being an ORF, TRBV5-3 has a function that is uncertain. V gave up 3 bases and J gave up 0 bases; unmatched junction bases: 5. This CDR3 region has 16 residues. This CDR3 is CARSSRGLLAKNIQYF. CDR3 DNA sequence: TGTGCCAGAAGCTCCAGGGGGCTCCTAGCCAAAAACATTCAGTACTTC.

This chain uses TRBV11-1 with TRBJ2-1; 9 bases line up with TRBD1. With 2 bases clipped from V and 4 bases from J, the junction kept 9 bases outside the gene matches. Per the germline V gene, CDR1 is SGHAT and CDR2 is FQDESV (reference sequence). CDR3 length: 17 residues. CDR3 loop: CASSLRVETGGYNEQFF. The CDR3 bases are TGTGCCAGCAGCTTAAGAGTCGAGACAGGGGGGTACAATGAGCAGTTCTTC.

The CDR3 bases are TGCGCCAGCAGCTCGAACCTCCGAGCACAAGAGACCCAGTACTTC. It is translated as CASSSNLRAQETQYF. This rearrangement joins TRBV5-1 to TRBJ2-5; D not resolved. CDR1 is SGHRS and CDR2 is YFSETQ in the germline V gene. CDR3 length: 15 residues. V was trimmed by 3 bases and J by 2 bases, leaving 14 bases between them.

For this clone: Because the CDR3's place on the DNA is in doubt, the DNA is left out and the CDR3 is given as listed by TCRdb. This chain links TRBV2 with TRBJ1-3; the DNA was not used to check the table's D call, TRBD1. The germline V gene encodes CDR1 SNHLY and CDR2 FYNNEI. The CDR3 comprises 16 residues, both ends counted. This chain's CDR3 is CASSSSGQGRTNTIYF.

CDR3 protein: CASNYGVHTEAFF. DNA for the CDR3: TGTGCCAGTAATTATGGGGTTCACACTGAAGCTTTCTTT. The genes are TRBV19 and TRBJ1-1; D is unclear. Germline CDR1 and CDR2: LNHDA and SQIVND (reference sequence). The CDR3 covers 13 residues. Trimming took off 7 bases at V and 3 bases at J, with 12 bases between the two ends.

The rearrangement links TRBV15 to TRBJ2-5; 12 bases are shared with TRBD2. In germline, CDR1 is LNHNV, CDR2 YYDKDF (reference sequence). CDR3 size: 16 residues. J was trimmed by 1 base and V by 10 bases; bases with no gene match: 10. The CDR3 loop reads CAIKPGLAGPQETQYF. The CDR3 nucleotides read TGTGCCATTAAGCCTGGACTAGCGGGGCCCCAAGAGACCCAGTACTTC. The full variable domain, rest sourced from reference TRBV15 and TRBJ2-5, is DAMVIQNPRYQVTQFGKPVTLSCSQTLNHNVMYWYQQKSSQAPKLLFHYYDKDFNNEADTPDNFQSRRPNTSFCFLDIRSPGLGDTAMYLCAIKPGLAGPQETQYFGPGTRLLVL.

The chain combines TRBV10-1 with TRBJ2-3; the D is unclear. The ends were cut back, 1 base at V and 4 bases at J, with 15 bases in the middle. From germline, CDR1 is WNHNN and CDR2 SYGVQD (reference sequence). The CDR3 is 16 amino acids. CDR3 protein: CASSEYRLGPSDTQYF. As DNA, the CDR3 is TGCGCCAGCAGTGAGTATCGGCTAGGACCATCAGATACGCAGTATTTT.

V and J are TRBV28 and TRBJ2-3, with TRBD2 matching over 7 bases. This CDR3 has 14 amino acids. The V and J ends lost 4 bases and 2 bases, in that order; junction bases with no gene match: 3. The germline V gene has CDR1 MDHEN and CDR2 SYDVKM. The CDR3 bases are TGTGCCAGCAGTTCTAGCGGCTTCACAGATACGCAGTATTTT. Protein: CASSSSGFTDTQYF.

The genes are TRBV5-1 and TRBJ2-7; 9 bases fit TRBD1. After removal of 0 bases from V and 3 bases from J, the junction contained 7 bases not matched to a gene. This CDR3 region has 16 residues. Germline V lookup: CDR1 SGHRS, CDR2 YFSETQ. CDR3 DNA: TGCGCCAGCAGCTTGGAAGGACAGGGGAGGAGCTACGAGCAGTACTTC. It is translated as CASSLEGQGRSYEQYF.

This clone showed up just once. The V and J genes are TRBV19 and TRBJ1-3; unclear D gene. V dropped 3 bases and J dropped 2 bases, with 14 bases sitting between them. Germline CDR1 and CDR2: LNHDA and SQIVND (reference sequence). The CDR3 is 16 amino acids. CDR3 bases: TGTGCCAGTAGTATTCCGACCGGGAGCCCTGGAAACACCATATATTTT. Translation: CASSIPTGSPGNTIYF.

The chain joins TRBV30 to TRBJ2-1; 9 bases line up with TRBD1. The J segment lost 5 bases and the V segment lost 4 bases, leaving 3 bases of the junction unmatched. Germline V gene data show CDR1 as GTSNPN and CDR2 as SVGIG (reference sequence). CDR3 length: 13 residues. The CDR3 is CAWNRGLNNEQFF. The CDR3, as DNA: TGTGCCTGGAACAGGGGGCTGAACAATGAGCAGTTCTTC.

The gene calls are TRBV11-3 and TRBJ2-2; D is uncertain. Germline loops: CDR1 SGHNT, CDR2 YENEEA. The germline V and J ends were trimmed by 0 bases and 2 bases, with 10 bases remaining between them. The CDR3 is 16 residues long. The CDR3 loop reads CASSLDRNLNTGELFF. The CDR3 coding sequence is TGTGCCAGCAGCTTAGACAGGAACCTTAACACCGGGGAGCTGTTTTTT.

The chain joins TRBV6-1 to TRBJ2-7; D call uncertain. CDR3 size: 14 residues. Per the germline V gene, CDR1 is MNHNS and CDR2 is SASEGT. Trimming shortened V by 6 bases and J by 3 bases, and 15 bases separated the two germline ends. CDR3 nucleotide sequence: TGTGCCAGCAGGAAGGGCGATTTACTCTACGAGCAGTACTTC. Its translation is CASRKGDLLYEQYF.

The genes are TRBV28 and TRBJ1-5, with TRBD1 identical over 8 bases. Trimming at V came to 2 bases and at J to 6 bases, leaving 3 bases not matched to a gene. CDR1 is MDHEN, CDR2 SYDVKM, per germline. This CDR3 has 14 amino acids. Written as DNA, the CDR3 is TGTGCCAGCAGTTTAACAGGGGGTAGTCAGCCCCAGCATTTT. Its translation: CASSLTGGSQPQHF.

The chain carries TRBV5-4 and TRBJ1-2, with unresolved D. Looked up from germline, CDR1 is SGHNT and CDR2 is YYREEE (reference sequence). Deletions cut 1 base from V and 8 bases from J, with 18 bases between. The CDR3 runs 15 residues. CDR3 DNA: TGTGCCAGCAGCTTGTTAACGGAGACTCTGCGGGGCTACACCTTC. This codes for CASSLLTETLRGYTF.

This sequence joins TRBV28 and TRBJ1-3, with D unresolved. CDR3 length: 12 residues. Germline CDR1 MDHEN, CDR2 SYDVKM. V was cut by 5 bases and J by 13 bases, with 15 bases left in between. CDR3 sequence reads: CASSPGRARIYF. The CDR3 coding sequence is TGTGCCAGCAGTCCCGGGAGGGCTCGAATATATTTT.

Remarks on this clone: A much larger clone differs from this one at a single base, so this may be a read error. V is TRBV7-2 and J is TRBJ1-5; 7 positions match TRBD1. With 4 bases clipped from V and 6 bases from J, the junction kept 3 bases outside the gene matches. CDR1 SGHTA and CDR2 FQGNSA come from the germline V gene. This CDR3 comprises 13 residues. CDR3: CASSSRGGQPQHF. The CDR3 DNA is TGTGCCAGCAGCTCCAGGGGGGGTCAGCCCCAGCATTTT. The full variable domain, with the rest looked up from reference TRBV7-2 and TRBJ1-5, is GAGVSQSPSNKVTEKGKDVELRCDPISGHTALYWYRQSLGQGLEFLIYFQGNSAPDKSGLPSDRFSAERTGGSVSTLTIQRTQQEDSAVYLCASSSRGGQPQHFGDGTRLSIL.